A single sample gave rise to the 13 T cell receptor beta chains below, sequenced in a study of blood T cell repertoires in COVID-19. Repertoires were generated with immunoSEQ multiplex PCR, while TCRdb's copy carries only in-frame clones and drops some. The repertoire consists of 250,000 or so clones, with around 88% occurring once and the leading ten covering over 1.3%. The source material was peripheral blood. Source of these receptors: an elderly man with acute or convalescent COVID-19.

The chain carries TRBV5-4 and TRBJ2-3; 7 nucleotides align to TRBD1. J lost 5 bases, V lost 2 bases, and 2 bases had no gene match. Germline-derived CDR1 and CDR2 are SGHNT and YYREEE (reference sequence). The CDR3 is 13 amino acids. CDR3 in amino acids: CASSFQGEDTQYF. DNA for the CDR3: TGTGCCAGCAGCTTCCAGGGGGAAGATACGCAGTATTTT.

The V call is TRBV18, the J call TRBJ2-2; 7 bases are a match to TRBD1. The germline CDR1 and CDR2 sequences are KGHSH and LQKENI. This CDR3 region has 15 residues. V gave up 3 bases and J gave up 4 bases; unmatched junction bases: 5. CDR3 DNA: TGTGCCAGCTCACCGTCGGGACAGTCCACCGGGGAGCTGTTTTTT. Encoded protein: CASSPSGQSTGELFF.

The J gene is TRBJ2-3, the V gene TRBV20-1, with 10 bases fitting TRBD2. Per germline, CDR1 DFQATT and CDR2 SNEGSKA (reference sequence). The CDR3 totals 16 residues. V dropped 3 bases and J dropped 2; count of bases not matched to a gene: 8. This CDR3 reads CSASRSSGRVTDTQYF. CDR3 DNA sequence: TGCAGTGCTAGTCGGTCTAGCGGGAGAGTCACAGATACGCAGTATTTT.

The chain links TRBV6-6 to TRBJ2-5; D may be TRBD2 (6 bases). The length of the CDR3 is 16 residues. The germline gives CDR1 MNHNY, CDR2 SVGAGI (reference sequence). With 2 bases removed from V and 4 bases from J, the gap between germline ends came to 17 bases. In DNA, the CDR3 is TGTGCCAGCAGTTACCGGCTTGGAGGGAGTGGAGAGACCCAGTACTTC. Its protein is CASSYRLGGSGETQYF.

The V and J genes are TRBV28 and TRBJ2-5, with D hard to call. The V gene lost 5 bases and the J gene lost 2 bases, with 18 bases spanning the gap. The CDR3 contains 16 residues. Germline V gene sequence: CDR1 MDHEN, CDR2 SYDVKM. The CDR3 loop is CASSPSVGGGQETQYF. As DNA, the CDR3 is TGTGCCAGCAGTCCCAGCGTCGGTGGCGGACAAGAGACCCAGTACTTC.

This chain uses TRBV18 with TRBJ1-1; D is undetermined. This CDR3 is built from 15 residues. V was clipped by 3 bases and J by 6 bases, with 17 bases between them. The germline V gene encodes CDR1 KGHSH and CDR2 LQKENI. CDR3 bases: TGTGCCAGCTCACCTGTAGTGGATTTAGCGCCTGAAGCTTTCTTT. It yields the protein CASSPVVDLAPEAFF.

V usage is TRBV28 and J usage is TRBJ1-2, with unresolved D. This CDR3 has 11 residues. Germline assignment: CDR1 MDHEN and CDR2 SYDVKM. V shed 8 bases and J shed 8 bases, with 12 bases lying between them. The CDR3 here is CASANPLGYTF. The CDR3, as DNA: TGTGCCAGCGCGAACCCCCTCGGCTACACCTTC.

The chain links TRBV27 to TRBJ1-5; D remains unclear. The CDR3 spans 14 residues. With 5 bases removed from V and 5 bases from J, the gap between germline ends came to 13 bases. Looked up from germline, CDR1 is MNHEY and CDR2 is SMNVEV (reference sequence). CDR3 amino acids: CASSLGRGDQPQHF. CDR3 nucleotide sequence: TGTGCCAGCAGTCTTGGGCGGGGTGATCAGCCCCAGCATTTT.

The chain has TRBV7-2 and TRBJ1-5; D unclear. The V gene lost 0 bases and the J gene lost 6 bases, with 6 bases spanning the gap. Germline V gene sequence: CDR1 SGHTA, CDR2 FQGNSA. The CDR3 has 13 residues. The CDR3 protein is CASSLAGSQPQHF. CDR3 nucleotide sequence: TGTGCCAGCAGCTTAGCGGGGAGTCAGCCCCAGCATTTT.

The CDR3 nucleotides read TGTGCCAGCAGCTTAATAGCGGCCGCGAACACCGGGGAGCTGTTTTTT. Translated, it gives CASSLIAAANTGELFF. The chain employs TRBV7-3 and TRBJ2-2; perhaps TRBD2 as D (6 bases). V was shortened by 1 base and J by 0 bases, with 9 bases between the two germline ends. CDR1 is SGHTA and CDR2 is FQGTGA in the germline V gene. This CDR3 region has 16 residues.

The V and J genes are TRBV5-6 and TRBJ2-7; 12 nucleotides align to TRBD2. The CDR3 has 16 residues. The germline CDR1 and CDR2 sequences are SGHDT and YYEEEE. After removal of 1 base from V and 3 bases from J, the junction contained 5 bases not matched to a gene. DNA of the CDR3: TGTGCCAGCAGCTTGAAAGGACTAGCGGGGATCTACGAGCAGTACTTC. This codes for CASSLKGLAGIYEQYF.

This clone turned up a few times. The CDR3 coding sequence is TGTGCCAGCAGTTACGACAGGTTCCTCTATAATTCACCCCTCCACTTT. The encoded protein is CASSYDRFLYNSPLHF. The chain is built from TRBV6-5 and TRBJ1-6, with D tentatively TRBD1 (6 bases). The CDR3 has 16 residues. Germline V gene data show CDR1 as MNHEY and CDR2 as SVGAGI. The V end lost 2 bases, the J end lost 3 bases, and 11 bases lay between the germline ends.

This chain connects TRBV28 to TRBJ1-5; TRBD1 matches at 7 bases. The germline V gene encodes CDR1 MDHEN and CDR2 SYDVKM. J lost 11 bases, V lost 6 bases, and 16 bases had no gene match. CDR3 size: 15 residues. CDR3 nucleotides: TGTGCCAGCAGAGGGTGGGATCAGGGGGGTCGAGCCCAGCATTTT. Protein: CASRGWDQGGRAQHF.